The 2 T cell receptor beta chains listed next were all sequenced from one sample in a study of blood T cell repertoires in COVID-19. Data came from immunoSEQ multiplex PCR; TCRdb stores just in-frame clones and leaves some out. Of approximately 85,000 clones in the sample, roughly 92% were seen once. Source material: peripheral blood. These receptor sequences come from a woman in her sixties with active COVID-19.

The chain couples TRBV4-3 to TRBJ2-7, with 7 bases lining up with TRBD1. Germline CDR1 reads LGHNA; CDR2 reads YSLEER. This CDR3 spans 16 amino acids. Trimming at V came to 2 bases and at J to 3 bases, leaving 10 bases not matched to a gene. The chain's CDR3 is CASSQFVIGTDYEQYF. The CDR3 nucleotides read TGCGCCAGCAGCCAATTTGTGATCGGGACAGACTACGAGCAGTACTTC.

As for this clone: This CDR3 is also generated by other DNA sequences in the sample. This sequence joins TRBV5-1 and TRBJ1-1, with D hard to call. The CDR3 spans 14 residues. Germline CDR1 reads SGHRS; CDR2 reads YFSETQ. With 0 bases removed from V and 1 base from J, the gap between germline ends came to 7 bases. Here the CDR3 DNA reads TGCGCCAGCAGCTTGGACGGGGAGAACACTGAAGCTTTCTTT. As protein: CASSLDGENTEAFF.